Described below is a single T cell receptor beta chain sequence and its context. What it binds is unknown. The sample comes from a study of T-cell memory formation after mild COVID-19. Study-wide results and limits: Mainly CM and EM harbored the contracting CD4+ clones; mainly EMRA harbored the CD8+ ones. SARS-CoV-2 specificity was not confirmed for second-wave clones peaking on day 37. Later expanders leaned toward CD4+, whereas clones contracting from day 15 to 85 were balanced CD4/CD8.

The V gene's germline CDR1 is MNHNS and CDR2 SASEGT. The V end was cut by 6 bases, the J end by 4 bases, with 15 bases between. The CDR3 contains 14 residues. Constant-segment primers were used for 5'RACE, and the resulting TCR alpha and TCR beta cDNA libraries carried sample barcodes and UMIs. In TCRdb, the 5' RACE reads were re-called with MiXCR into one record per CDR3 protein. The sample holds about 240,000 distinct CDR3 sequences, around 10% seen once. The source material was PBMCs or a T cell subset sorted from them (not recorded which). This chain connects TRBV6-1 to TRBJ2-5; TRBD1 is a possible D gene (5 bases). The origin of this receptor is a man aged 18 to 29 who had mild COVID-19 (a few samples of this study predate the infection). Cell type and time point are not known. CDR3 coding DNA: TGTGCCAGCAGCCGGGCCAGGGTGAGAGAGACCCAGTACTTC. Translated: CASSRARVRETQYF.